This paragraph reports one T cell receptor beta chain. Original methodology: Estimates of nucleated cell counts were drawn from the amplification of reference gene primers. The assay was immunoSEQ multiplex PCR, and TCRdb's table has in-frame clones only and misses some. V, J and clone size reflect that table, while D and trimming were determined from the DNA. The data contain 200,000 to 250,000 clones, about 82% of them seen just once; the ten biggest clones take up around 2%. This sample is drawn from a study of blood T cell repertoires in COVID-19. Overall study: The United States, Italy and Spain provided the acute and convalescent COVID-19 samples.

Participant reports of clinical history set cohort assignment. The recovered donors of Cohort 3 showed two negative PCRs, clearance, or symptom resolution. The CDR3 contains 17 residues. Trimming shortened V by 6 bases and J by 0 bases, and 18 bases separated the two germline ends. Germline V gene sequence: CDR1 MNHNY, CDR2 SVGAGI (reference sequence). J is TRBJ1-3 and V is TRBV6-6; perhaps TRBD1 as D (6 bases). The source material was PBMCs or T cells enriched from blood (not recorded which). The origin of this receptor is a woman in her forties or fifties who had recovered from COVID-19. CDR3 region: CASRRQSRGASGNTIYF. In nucleotides, the CDR3 is TGTGCCAGCAGACGACAGTCCCGGGGGGCCTCTGGAAACACCATATATTTT.